This TCR beta chain was found in a study of blood T cells in healthy people across ages. Study-level findings and limits: Long-lived donors carried more naive CD4+ cells and greater diversity than aged donors.

This CDR3 has 14 residues. Looked up from germline, CDR1 is MNHNS and CDR2 is SASEGT. With V trimmed by 5 bases and J by 5 bases, 3 bases remained unmatched. In this sample, this clonotype turned up a few times. Its target is not known. The second PCR ran roughly 7 to 12 cycles with a sample-barcoded 5' primer and J-beta primers. Samples each returned at least 3 million CDR3-containing paired-end reads. MiXCR, applied by TCRdb to the 5' RACE reads, yields one record per CDR3 protein. The table has approximately 800,000 distinct CDR3 sequences, around 25% seen once; the top ten hold 3%. In addition, the sample was reused for a study of T cells of mothers and their children. In that study: No persistent microchimeric T cell clones were detected at about 100 clones per million clonotypes sensitivity.

What was sequenced was blood. The receptor comes from a boy between 10 and 17 years old in good health. The chain has TRBV6-1 and TRBJ2-3; TRBD2 matches 11 bases. CDR3 sequence: CASSYSGGVDTQYF. The CDR3 nucleotides are TGTGCCAGCAGTTATAGCGGGGGGGTAGATACGCAGTATTTT.